The 16 T cell receptor beta chains given below trace back to one sample, sequenced in a study of T cell clonality in common variable immunodeficiency. Data came from immunoSEQ multiplex PCR; TCRdb stores just in-frame clones and leaves some out. The sample holds about 64,000 clones, and no clone turns up only once. The specimen sequenced was peripheral blood mononuclear cells. The source is a person between 18 and 75 years old in good health.

This clone was recorded many times. The read ends 3 residues shy of where the CDR3 ends; the end is completed using the germline J gene. V and J are TRBV20-1 and TRBJ1-1; 8 bases line up with TRBD1. V gave up 3 bases and J gave up 1 base; unmatched junction bases: 7. Germline CDR1 reads DFQATT; CDR2 reads SNEGSKA (reference sequence). The CDR3 extends over 15 amino acids. CDR3: CSASSQGAGNTEAFF. The sequenced part of the CDR3 DNA is TGCAGTGCTAGCTCGCAGGGGGCTGGGAACACTGAA.

This clone was detected ten times or more. The CDR3 goes on 3 residues after the read ends, and that part is filled in from the germline J gene. J is TRBJ2-2 and V is TRBV29-1; the match to TRBD1 covers 10 bases. The CDR3 is 13 amino acids. Losses at the gene ends were 7 bases for V and 5 bases for J; bases not matched to a gene: 4. Germline V gives CDR1 SQVTM, CDR2 ANQGSEA. The covered CDR3 bases are TGCAGCGGGAGGACAGGGGGTACCGGGGAG. Translated: CSGRTGGTGE. The whole CDR3 region reads CSGRTGGTGELFF.

This clone was counted ten times or more. The read stops 3 residues short of the end of the CDR3; the missing end is completed from the germline J gene. The V and J genes are TRBV6-4 and TRBJ2-3; D is possibly TRBD2 (6 bases). The V gene lost 6 bases and the J gene lost 2 bases, with 9 bases spanning the gap. CDR3 length: 13 amino acids. Germline V gene data show CDR1 as MRHNA and CDR2 as SNTAGT. The CDR3 bases that were read are TGTGCCAGCAGCGGGGGTGACACAGATACG. Amino acid sequence: CASSGGDTDT. The CDR3 in its entirety is CASSGGDTDTQYF.

This clone was observed at least ten times. The read falls 3 residues short of the CDR3 end, and the missing part is taken from the germline J gene. This chain connects TRBV13 to TRBJ2-7; 7 bases map to TRBD1. The CDR3 is 12 residues long. Germline V gives CDR1 PRHDT, CDR2 FYEKMQ (reference sequence). V shed 2 bases and J 6 bases; nucleotides not matched to a gene: 1. The CDR3 spells CASSLQGVEQYF. The DNA read from the CDR3 is TGTGCCAGCAGCTTACAGGGGGTCGAG.

The table lists this clone with many counts. The read gets to within 3 residues of the CDR3 end, and the germline J gene fills in the rest. This rearrangement joins TRBV7-8 to TRBJ1-3; D is unresolved. Germline lookup yields CDR1 SGHVS and CDR2 FQNEAQ. This CDR3 spans 16 amino acids. Between the trimmed V and J ends, which lost 5 bases and 7 bases, there was a span of 21 bases. CDR3 DNA, as far as it was read: TGTGCCAGCAGCCTACAGCGGGGAGAAACCGGGAACACC. This translates into CASSLQRGETGNT. The whole CDR3 sequence reads CASSLQRGETGNTIYF.

This clone was recorded a few times. With the read ending 3 residues before the CDR3 end, the germline J gene is used to fill in that end. The rearrangement joins TRBV10-2 to TRBJ1-2; D is uncertain. V was shortened by 8 bases and J by 2 bases, with 12 bases between the two germline ends. This CDR3 contains 13 residues. CDR1 is WSHSY, CDR2 SAAADI, per germline. The CDR3 reads CASGLDKNYGYTF. The CDR3 bases that were read are TGCGCCAGCGGCTTAGACAAGAACTATGGC.

This clone was seen many times. A junction end diverges from the germline sequence, so it may reflect a read error. The read falls 3 residues short of the CDR3 end, and the missing part is taken from the germline J gene. J is TRBJ2-4 and V is TRBV7-9; a weak D match, TRBD2 (6 bases). Germline V gene data show CDR1 as SEHNR and CDR2 as FQNEAQ (reference sequence). The CDR3 covers 14 residues. Partial CDR3 DNA: TGTGCCAGCAACTTAACGAGGGGAGGAAACATT. Its protein is CASNLTRGGNI. The full CDR3 is CASNLTRGGNIQYF.

Note on this clone: From the germline J gene comes the end of the CDR3, since the read stops 3 residues before it. The chain combines TRBV10-2 with TRBJ2-5; TRBD1 matches at 10 bases. CDR1 and CDR2 from the germline V gene are WSHSY and SAAADI. The CDR3 consists of 14 residues. Germline trimming cut 6 bases from V and 4 bases from J; bases unmatched to any gene: 5. The sequenced part of the CDR3 DNA is TGCGCCAGCAGCCTCGACAGGGGGCGAGAGACC. It yields the protein CASSLDRGRET. The full-length CDR3 reads as CASSLDRGRETQYF.

This clone was seen many times. The read finishes 3 residues shy of the CDR3 end, and the germline J gene is used to complete it. The chain recombines TRBV2 with TRBJ2-5; TRBD1 matches 10 bases. The CDR3 is 16 amino acids. Germline V gene sequence: CDR1 SNHLY, CDR2 FYNNEI. The junction had 12 bases not matched to a gene; V was cut back by 6 bases and J by 5 bases. CDR3 sequence: CASRTFGQGDGETQYF. The CDR3 bases that were read are TGTGCCAGCAGGACCTTTGGACAGGGGGATGGGGAGACC.

This clone was detected ten times or more. The observed sequence ends 3 residues before the CDR3 terminus, with the missing tail filled in from the germline J gene. The J gene is TRBJ1-1, the V gene TRBV5-4, with 7 bases that match TRBD1. The CDR3 is 15 amino acids. The trim removed 2 bases at V and 1 base at J, leaving 5 bases unmatched. CDR1 is SGHNT, CDR2 YYREEE, per germline (reference sequence). This CDR3 reads CASSLIGTENTEAFF. The part of the CDR3 DNA that was read is TGTGCCAGCAGCTTAATCGGGACAGAGAACACTGAA.

This clone occurred many times. The read halts 3 residues ahead of the CDR3 end, with the missing end drawn from the germline J gene. V and J are TRBV9 and TRBJ2-3, with 7 positions matching TRBD1. There are 16 residues in the CDR3. V shed 2 bases, J shed 2 bases, and the junction held 8 bases outside the gene matches. Germline values: CDR1 SGDLS, CDR2 YYNGEE. The CDR3 loop reads CASSVGQIDSTDTQYF. The sequenced part of the CDR3 DNA is TGTGCCAGCAGCGTGGGACAGATAGATTCCACAGATACG.

This clone has a count of ten or more. The missing CDR3 end, 3 residues past where the read stops, is filled in from the germline J gene. The chain recombines TRBV5-6 with TRBJ1-2; 8 positions agree with TRBD1. The germline gives CDR1 SGHDT, CDR2 YYEEEE. This CDR3 has 15 residues. Trimming at V came to 4 bases and at J to 1 base, leaving 6 bases not matched to a gene. The CDR3 bases that were read are TGTGCCAGCAGCCTTGGTGACAGGGGTAACTATGGC. It yields the protein CASSLGDRGNYG. Given in full, the CDR3 is CASSLGDRGNYGYTF.

This clone was seen ten or more times. The read gets to within 3 residues of the CDR3 end, and the germline J gene fills in the rest. The chain recombines TRBV19 with TRBJ1-5, with 7 nucleotides matching TRBD1. V dropped 5 bases and J dropped 5; count of bases not matched to a gene: 6. Germline assignment: CDR1 LNHDA and CDR2 SQIVND (reference sequence). The CDR3 consists of 14 residues. The CDR3 bases that were read are TGTGCCAGTAGTGTCCAACAGGGGCATCAGCCC. Amino acids: CASSVQQGHQP. The full CDR3 is CASSVQQGHQPQHF.

This clone has a count of ten or more. Read sequence stops 3 residues before the CDR3 end, and the germline J gene provides the missing end. The gene calls are TRBV11-2 and TRBJ2-1; TRBD1 aligns across 7 bases. The CDR3 runs to 15 residues. CDR1 is SGHAT and CDR2 is FQNNGV in the germline V gene. Germline trimming cut 7 bases from V and 3 bases from J; bases unmatched to any gene: 9. CDR3 DNA, as far as it was read: TGTGCCAGCAACCGGGACAGAAGAAACTACAATGAG. Amino acid sequence: CASNRDRRNYNE. The CDR3 in full is CASNRDRRNYNEQFF.

The table lists this clone with many counts. From the germline J gene comes the end of the CDR3, since the read stops 3 residues before it. The chain uses TRBV20-1 and TRBJ2-3; 8 nucleotides align to TRBD1. Germline V CDR1 and CDR2: DFQATT, SNEGSKA (reference sequence). The J segment lost 5 bases and the V segment lost 2 bases, leaving 3 bases of the junction unmatched. The CDR3 runs 13 residues. The CDR3 bases that were read are TGCAGTGCTAGAAAACAGGGGGGAGATACG. This encodes CSARKQGGDT. The entire CDR3 is CSARKQGGDTQYF.

This clone was seen at least ten times. The CDR3 end lies 3 residues beyond the end of the read and is filled in from the germline J gene. The J gene is TRBJ2-1, the V gene TRBV29-1; a weak D match, TRBD1 (6 bases). Germline CDR1 reads SQVTM; CDR2 reads ANQGSEA. Trimming took 0 bases from V and 4 from J, leaving 10 bases between them. This CDR3 region has 14 residues. The CDR3: CSVEDPRGYNEQFF. The sequenced part of the CDR3 DNA is TGCAGCGTTGAAGATCCTAGGGGGTACAATGAG.